The following is a TCR beta chain sequence with its context. V dropped 2 bases and J dropped 6 bases, with 10 bases sitting between them. This CDR3 has 14 residues. In germline, CDR1 is KGHSH, CDR2 LQKENI. This entry is derived from a study of T-cell reconstitution after alpha-beta-depleted transplantation in children. The TCRbeta library was prepared with unique molecular identifiers. TCRdb processed the PCR reads anew with MiXCR; each CDR3 protein has one entry. The repertoire holds 450,000 to 600,000 distinct CDR3 sequences, with around 16% as singletons. The TCR was taken from a human donor who donated a stem cell graft to a child with acute lymphoblastic leukemia. This sequence joins TRBV18 and TRBJ1-4; possibly TRBD1 for D (5 bases). Sequences were derived from PBMCs from the stem cell graft donor, sampled from the stem cell graft. CDR3 region: CASSPMRGDEKLFF. The CDR3 bases are TGTGCCAGCTCACCAATGCGGGGGGATGAAAAACTGTTTTTT.